This T cell receptor (beta chain) derives from a study of CD8 T cells in ankylosing spondylitis. Study observations and caveats: Relatively rare in peripheral blood, disease-linked clones were also CD8+. A TCR beta motif of about eight highly homologous variants seemed to mark ankylosing spondylitis blood.

Each CDR3 protein gets one entry after TCRdb re-called the 5' RACE reads with MiXCR. This repertoire shows over 400,000 distinct CDR3 sequences, roughly 27% found once; its top ten account for roughly 0.9%. This clonotype was counted only a few times. Its target is not known. Material for sequencing was blood, either unsorted or a sorted T cell fraction (not recorded which). The receptor was isolated from a male donor with ankylosing spondylitis.

The CDR3 region has the DNA TGCAGTGCTAGAGATCGGCGCAAGTCGGTGTTTAATGAGCAGTTCTTC. This translates into CSARDRRKSVFNEQFF. This chain connects TRBV20-1 to TRBJ2-1; D is uncertain. This CDR3 spans 16 amino acids. Per the germline V gene, CDR1 is DFQATT and CDR2 is SNEGSKA (reference sequence). V dropped 0 bases and J dropped 7 bases, with 19 bases sitting between them.